This T cell receptor beta chain originates from a study of beta chain features in type 1 diabetes (dated by TCRdb to 2016 to 2019). Background for the entire study: No differences in mean age, gender distribution, total cell number or subset yield were found between patients and healthy donors. A total of 100 million to 110 million sorted cells were examined across all samples, and a strong correlation was observed between cell number per subset and RNA yield. Whereas all 30 or so donors provided naive and central memory subsets, regulatory and stem cell-like memory subsets were isolated from just 8 patients and about eight healthy donors. In the study, TCRB repertoires of sorted circulating CD4+ T cell subsets from recently diagnosed type 1 diabetes patients were compared with those of matched healthy donors. Summary of the overall study and its limitations: A moderate but significant shortening of TCRB CDR3 length was observed in type 1 diabetes patients in all four CD4+ subsets. Shorter templates might be favored by PCR, yet because patient and control samples were amplified and corrected together, any such skew would affect both groups equally. Because cDNA was sequenced instead of genomic DNA, activated cells with high expression could be over-represented, although the groups did not differ in activation or CD3 levels. At VDJ recombination sites, patients with type 1 diabetes made fewer insertions and deleted more nucleotides, a pattern implying thymic rearrangement abnormalities. Only small numbers of individuals were included in the HLA sub-analyses, which left unresolved whether HLA type had any influence on TCRB rearrangement. The naive, central memory and regulatory TCRB repertoires appeared to resemble one another more closely among patients than among healthy donors.

All of the isolated RNA was reverse transcribed with the High Capacity cDNA Reverse Transcription Kit, so expressed TCRB transcripts were sequenced. Naive, central memory and regulatory T cell samples underwent deep immunoSEQ sequencing, averaging around 4 million total reads per sample. Sorted cells were lysed in RLT buffer and RNA was extracted with DNase-treated RNeasy Micro or Mini kits, depending on cell number. Each cell subset was processed separately to prevent cross-contamination, with patient and healthy donor samples processed together. The immunoSEQ multiplex PCR was used to amplify TCRB sequences from cDNA, yielding 87-bp fragments that span the CDR3 region. Sequencing of the amplicons was performed on the Illumina HiSeq platform. Per the source publication's procedure: Synthetic template baselines were used to correct PCR bias computationally, reads within Hamming distance 2 were collapsed together, and singletons that could not be merged were discarded. Reads were aligned against IMGT so that V, D and J genes, CDR3 length and insertions or deletions at six rearrangement sites could be assigned. Within each subset, clonotype counts were normalized to sorted cell number, after which true diversity and Gini coefficients were computed with the tcR R package. Repertoire sharing was quantified using the overlap coefficient calculated on TCRB nucleotide sequences. Out-of-frame TCRB sequences from naive cells were analyzed to stand in for the pre-selection repertoire. Not all clones reach the TCRdb copy of this immuneACCESS table, which keeps in-frame sequences only. Checked studies attribute under half of the gap to unresolved V genes and leave the rest unexplained. V and J calls plus clone size are reproduced from that table; the DNA served to infer D and trimming. For this sample there are 640,000 or so clones; around an eighth appear just once. The ten largest clones add up to around 0.022% of the sample.

According to the germline V gene, CDR1 reads LGHNA and CDR2 reads YNFKEQ. From its cysteine to its phenylalanine, the CDR3 spans 15 amino acids. Only the CDR3 DNA is retained, 45 bases long and in frame from the first base. V and J are truncated by 1 base and 4 bases respectively, leaving an intervening sequence of 10 bases. This clone was seen a handful of times. The antigen this receptor binds is unknown. The record has no base qualities; no much larger clone is one base away. Each donor gave one peripheral blood draw, approximately 110 mL on average, collected into heparinised tubes. Naive, central memory, regulatory and stem cell-like memory CD4+ T cells were sorted on a BD FACSAria II using a panel including CD45RO, CCR7, CD25, CD127, CD95 and CD27. Purity was above 95% for every sorted population. PBMCs were separated immediately by Lymphoprep density gradient centrifugation and were stained directly, without being cultured. So that batch effects would be minimized, each experiment stained and sorted samples in pairs, pairing one healthy donor with one patient.

Sequences were obtained from naive CD4+ T cells from blood. Per the publication, the cell subset or site label means: true naive CD4+ T cells. The receptor chain draws on TRBV4-2 and TRBJ1-4, with the D gene not clear enough to name. The clonotype was recovered from a man aged 18 to 30 with type 1 diabetes. The CDR3 reads CASSQAAVVNEKLFF. At the DNA level, the sequence is TGTGCCAGCAGCCAAGCCGCCGTGGTTAATGAAAAACTGTTTTTT.